A single sample gave rise to the 9 T cell receptor beta chains below, sequenced in a study of T cell clonality in common variable immunodeficiency. Overall study results and limits: Common variable immunodeficiency TCR beta sequences reportedly had fewer deletions and N-nucleotide insertions.

Repertoires were generated with immunoSEQ multiplex PCR, while TCRdb's copy carries only in-frame clones and drops some. There are 7,800 or so clones in the sample, none observed a single time. These receptors lack a known antigen. Sequenced sample: peripheral blood mononuclear cells. All receptors come from a human donor with common variable immunodeficiency.

This clone was detected a few times. Incomplete CDR3 DNA: TGTGCCAGCTCACCCTCAGGGGATACG. Translated: CASSPSGDT. In full, the CDR3 reads CASSPSGDTQYF. V and J are TRBV18 and TRBJ2-3, with D tentatively TRBD1 (5 bases). The sequenced fragment ends 3 residues before the CDR3 boundary, so the rest is inferred from the germline J gene. Trimming took off 3 bases at V and 6 bases at J, with 7 bases between the two ends. CDR1 and CDR2 from the germline V gene are KGHSH and LQKENI. This CDR3 contains 12 residues. Full variable domain (rest looked up from reference TRBV18 and TRBJ2-3): NAGVMQNPRHLVRRRGQEARLRCSPMKGHSHVYWYRQLPEEGLKFMVYLQKENIIDESGMPKERFSAEFPKEGPSILRIQQVVRGDSAAYFCASSPSGDTQYFGPGTRLTVL.

On this clone itself: The DNA ends 3 residues before the CDR3 does, and the rest of the CDR3 is filled in from the germline J gene. V gene TRBV5-1 combines with J gene TRBJ2-3; tentative D call: TRBD2 (5 bases). Germline CDR1 and CDR2: SGHRS and YFSETQ. With 7 bases removed from V and 3 bases from J, the gap between germline ends came to 12 bases. The CDR3 has 13 amino acids. The chain's CDR3 is CASGPAATDTQYF. The covered CDR3 bases are TGCGCCAGCGGCCCAGCGGCAACAGATACG. The full variable domain, its missing parts supplied by reference TRBV5-1 and TRBJ2-3, is KAGVTQTPRYLIKTRGQQVTLSCSPISGHRSVSWYQQTPGQGLQFLFEYFSETQRNKGNFPGRFSGRQFSNSRSEMNVSTLELGDSALYLCASGPAATDTQYFGPGTRLTVL.

Regarding this clone: The CDR3 extends 3 residues past the end of the read, so its final part is completed from the germline J gene. This chain uses TRBV18 with TRBJ2-1; D not certain. Germline CDR1 KGHSH, CDR2 LQKENI. Trimming pared 0 bases from V and 5 bases from J, leaving 8 bases between. The CDR3 loop spans 14 amino acids. The CDR3 spells CASSPPSQDNEQFF. The CDR3 DNA, read in part, is TGTGCCAGCTCACCACCCAGCCAGGACAATGAG.

At least ten counts were recorded for this clone. The read ends 3 residues shy of where the CDR3 ends; the end is completed using the germline J gene. The J gene is TRBJ1-6, the V gene TRBV10-3, with D tentatively TRBD1 (5 bases). The CDR3 is 16 amino acids. The germline V gene encodes CDR1 ENHRY and CDR2 SYGVKD. The V end was cut by 0 bases, the J end by 6 bases, with 12 bases between. This CDR3 is CAISESPGRLNSPLHF. The sequenced part of the CDR3 DNA is TGTGCCATCAGTGAGTCACCAGGGCGCCTTAATTCACCC.

Concerning this clone: The CDR3 is cut off 3 residues early in the read; its end comes from the germline J gene. The chain couples TRBV7-3 to TRBJ2-3; 10 bases line up with TRBD2. The CDR3 is 16 amino acids. CDR1 SGHTA and CDR2 FQGTGA come from the germline V gene. V lost 2 bases and J lost 0; bases outside the gene matches: 2. CDR3 bases read: TGTGCCAGCAGCTTAGGACTAGCGGCTAGCACAGATACG. Its translation is CASSLGLAASTDT. The full CDR3 protein reads CASSLGLAASTDTQYF.

This clone was observed a few times. The read terminates 3 residues ahead of where the CDR3 ends, so the germline J gene completes it. J is TRBJ1-1 and V is TRBV19; TRBD1 might be the D (6 bases). Trimming removed 11 bases from V and 5 bases from J, with 15 bases in between. The length of the CDR3 is 12 residues. CDR1 and CDR2 (germline): LNHDA, SQIVND (reference sequence). Incomplete CDR3 DNA: TGTGCCTCCAGGGGAGGACAAACTGAA. Its translation: CASRGGQTE. The entire CDR3 reads CASRGGQTEAFF.

This clone was seen only a few times. From the germline J gene comes the end of the CDR3, since the read stops 3 residues before it. V usage is TRBV18 and J usage is TRBJ2-5; D is uncertain. Trimming cost V 2 bases and J 5 bases, with 15 bases left between them. The CDR3 is 15 residues long. Germline V gene sequence: CDR1 KGHSH, CDR2 LQKENI. This CDR3 reads CASSPRALDRETQYF. The DNA read from the CDR3 is TGTGCCAGCTCACCAAGGGCCCTCGACCGGGAGACC.

Remarks on this clone: The CDR3 is cut off 3 residues early in the read; its end comes from the germline J gene. J is TRBJ1-1 and V is TRBV30; 8 nucleotides agree with TRBD1. The V segment lost 2 bases and the J segment 4 bases; nucleotides outside the gene matches: 6. CDR3 length: 14 residues. The germline V gene encodes CDR1 GTSNPN and CDR2 SVGIG (reference sequence). The CDR3 DNA, read in part, is TGTGCCTGGAGTTTCCTTACAGGGGGCACTGAA. It codes for CAWSFLTGGTE. In full, the CDR3 reads CAWSFLTGGTEAFF.

Relative to its sample, this clone is medium-sized. The CDR3 extends 3 residues past the end of the read, so its final part is completed from the germline J gene. This chain joins TRBV7-9 and TRBJ2-7; 10 nucleotides match TRBD1. The CDR3 runs to 15 residues. Germline CDR1 and CDR2: SEHNR and FQNEAQ (reference sequence). V shed 2 bases, J shed 5 bases, and the junction held 6 bases outside the gene matches. The part of the CDR3 DNA that was read is TGTGCCAGCAGCTTACCGGGACAGGGGTATAACGAG. It translates to CASSLPGQGYNE. The full CDR3 sequence reads CASSLPGQGYNEQYF.